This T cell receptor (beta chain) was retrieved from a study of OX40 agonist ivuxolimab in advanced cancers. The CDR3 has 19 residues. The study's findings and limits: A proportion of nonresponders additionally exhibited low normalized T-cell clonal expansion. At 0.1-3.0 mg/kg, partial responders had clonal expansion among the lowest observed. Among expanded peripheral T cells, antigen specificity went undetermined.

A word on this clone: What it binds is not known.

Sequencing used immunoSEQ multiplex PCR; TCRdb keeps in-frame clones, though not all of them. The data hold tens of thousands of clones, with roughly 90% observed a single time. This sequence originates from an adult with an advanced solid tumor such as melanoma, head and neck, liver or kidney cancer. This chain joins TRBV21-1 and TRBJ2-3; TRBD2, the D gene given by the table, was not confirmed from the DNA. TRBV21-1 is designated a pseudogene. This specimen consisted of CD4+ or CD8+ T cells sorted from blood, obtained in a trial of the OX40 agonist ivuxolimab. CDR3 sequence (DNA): TGTGCCAGCAGCATCCGAGGAGCGGGGACCTCAAATGGGACAGATACGCAGTATTTT. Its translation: CASSIRGAGTSNGTDTQYF.